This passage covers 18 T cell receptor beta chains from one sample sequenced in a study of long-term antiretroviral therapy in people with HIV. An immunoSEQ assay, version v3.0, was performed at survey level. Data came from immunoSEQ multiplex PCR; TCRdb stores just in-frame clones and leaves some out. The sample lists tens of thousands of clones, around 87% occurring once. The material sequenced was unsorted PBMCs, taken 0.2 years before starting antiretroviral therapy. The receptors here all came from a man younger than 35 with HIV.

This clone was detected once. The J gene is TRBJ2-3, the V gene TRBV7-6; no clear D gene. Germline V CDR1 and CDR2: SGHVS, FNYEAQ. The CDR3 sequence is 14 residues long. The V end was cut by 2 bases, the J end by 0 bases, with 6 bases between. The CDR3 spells CASSLRASTDTQYF. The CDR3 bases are TGTGCCAGCAGCTTAAGGGCTAGCACAGATACGCAGTATTTT.

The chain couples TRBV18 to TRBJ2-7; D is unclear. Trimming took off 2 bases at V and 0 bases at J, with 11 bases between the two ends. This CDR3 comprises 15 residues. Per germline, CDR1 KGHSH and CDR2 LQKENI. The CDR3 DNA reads TGTGCCAGCTCACCAACGCACGCGAGCTCCTACGAGCAGTACTTC. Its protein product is CASSPTHASSYEQYF.

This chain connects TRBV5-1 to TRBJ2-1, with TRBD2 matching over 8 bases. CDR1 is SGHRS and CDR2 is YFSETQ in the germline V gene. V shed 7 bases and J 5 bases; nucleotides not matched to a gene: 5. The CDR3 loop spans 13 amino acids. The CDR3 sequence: CASGLASNNEQFF. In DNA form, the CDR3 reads TGCGCCAGCGGACTAGCATCGAACAATGAGCAGTTCTTC.

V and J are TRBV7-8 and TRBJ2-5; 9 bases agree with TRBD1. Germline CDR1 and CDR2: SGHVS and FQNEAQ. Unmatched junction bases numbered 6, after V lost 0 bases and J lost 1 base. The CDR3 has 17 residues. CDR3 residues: CASSLAGDRDPQETQYF. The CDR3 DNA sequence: TGTGCCAGCAGCTTAGCGGGGGACAGGGACCCCCAAGAGACCCAGTACTTC.

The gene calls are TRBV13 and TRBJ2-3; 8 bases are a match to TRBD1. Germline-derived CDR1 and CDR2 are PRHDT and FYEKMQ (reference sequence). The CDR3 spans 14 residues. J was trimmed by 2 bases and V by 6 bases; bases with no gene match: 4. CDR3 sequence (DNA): TGTGCCAGCAGGTCGGACAGGGCCACAGATACGCAGTATTTT. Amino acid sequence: CASRSDRATDTQYF. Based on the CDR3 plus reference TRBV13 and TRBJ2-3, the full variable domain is AAGVIQSPRHLIKEKRETATLKCYPIPRHDTVYWYQQGPGQDPQFLISFYEKMQSDKGSIPDRFSAQQFSDYHSELNMSSLELGDSALYFCASRSDRATDTQYFGPGTRLTVL.

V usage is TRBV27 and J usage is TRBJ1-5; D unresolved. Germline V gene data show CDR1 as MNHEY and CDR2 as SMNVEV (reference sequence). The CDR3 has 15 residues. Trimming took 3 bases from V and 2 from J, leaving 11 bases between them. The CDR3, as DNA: TGTGCCAGCAGTTTGGGTGGCCGGGGCAATCAGCCCCAGCATTTT. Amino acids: CASSLGGRGNQPQHF.

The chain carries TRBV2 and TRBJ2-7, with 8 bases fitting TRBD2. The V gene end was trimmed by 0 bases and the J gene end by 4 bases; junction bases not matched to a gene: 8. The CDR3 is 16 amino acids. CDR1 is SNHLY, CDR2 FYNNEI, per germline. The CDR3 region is CASSEARASGRYEQYF. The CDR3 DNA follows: TGTGCCAGCAGTGAAGCGCGGGCTAGCGGGCGTTACGAGCAGTACTTC.

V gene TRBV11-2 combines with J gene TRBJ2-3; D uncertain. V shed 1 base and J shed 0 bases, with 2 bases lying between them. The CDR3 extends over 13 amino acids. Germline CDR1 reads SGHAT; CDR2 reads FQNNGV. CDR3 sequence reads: CASSLVSTDTQYF. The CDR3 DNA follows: TGTGCCAGCAGCTTAGTTAGCACAGATACGCAGTATTTT.

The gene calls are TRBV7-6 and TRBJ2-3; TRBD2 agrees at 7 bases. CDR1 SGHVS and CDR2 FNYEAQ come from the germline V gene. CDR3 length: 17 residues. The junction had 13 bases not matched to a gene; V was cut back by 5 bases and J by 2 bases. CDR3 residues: CASSQLGTTRATDTQYF. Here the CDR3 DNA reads TGTGCCAGCAGCCAACTCGGGACTACCCGAGCCACAGATACGCAGTATTTT.

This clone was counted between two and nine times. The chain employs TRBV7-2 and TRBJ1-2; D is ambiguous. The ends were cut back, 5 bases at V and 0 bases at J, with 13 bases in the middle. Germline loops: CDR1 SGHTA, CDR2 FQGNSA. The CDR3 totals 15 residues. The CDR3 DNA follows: TGTGCCAGCAGCCCAGCCCCGGACCCTAACTATGGCTACACCTTC. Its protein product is CASSPAPDPNYGYTF.

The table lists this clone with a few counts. The CDR3 DNA reads as TGTGCCAGCAGCGCCTCAGCCTTCTATGGCTACACCTTC. Translating it yields CASSASAFYGYTF. The chain joins TRBV7-8 to TRBJ1-2, with D uncertain. This CDR3 has 13 amino acids. V was pared by 5 bases and J by 4 bases, with 11 bases between. Germline CDR1 is SGHVS and CDR2 is FQNEAQ.

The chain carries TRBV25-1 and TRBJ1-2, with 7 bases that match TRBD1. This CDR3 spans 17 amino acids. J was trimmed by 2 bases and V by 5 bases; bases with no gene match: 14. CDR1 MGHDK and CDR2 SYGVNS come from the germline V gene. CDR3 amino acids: CASSPSGQWGSNYGYTF. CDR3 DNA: TGTGCCAGCAGTCCCTCGGGACAGTGGGGATCGAACTATGGCTACACCTTC.

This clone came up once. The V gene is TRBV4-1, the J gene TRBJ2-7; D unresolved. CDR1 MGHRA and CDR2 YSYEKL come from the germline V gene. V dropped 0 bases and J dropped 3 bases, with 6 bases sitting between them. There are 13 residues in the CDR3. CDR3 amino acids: CASSQDKGYEQYF. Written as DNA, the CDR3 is TGCGCCAGCAGCCAAGATAAGGGCTACGAGCAGTACTTC.

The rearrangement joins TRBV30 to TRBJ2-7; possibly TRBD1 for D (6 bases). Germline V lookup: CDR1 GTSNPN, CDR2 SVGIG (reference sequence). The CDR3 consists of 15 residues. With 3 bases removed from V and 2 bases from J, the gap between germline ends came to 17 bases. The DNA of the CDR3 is TGTGCCTGGAGCCGCAGGGGACGGTCAACCTACGAGCAGTACTTC. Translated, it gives CAWSRRGRSTYEQYF.

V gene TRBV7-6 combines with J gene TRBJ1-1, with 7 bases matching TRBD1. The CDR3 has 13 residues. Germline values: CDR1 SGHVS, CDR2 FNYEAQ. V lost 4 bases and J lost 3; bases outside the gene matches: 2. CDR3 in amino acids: CASSSGQDTEAFF. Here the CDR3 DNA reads TGTGCCAGCAGCTCTGGACAGGACACTGAAGCTTTCTTT.

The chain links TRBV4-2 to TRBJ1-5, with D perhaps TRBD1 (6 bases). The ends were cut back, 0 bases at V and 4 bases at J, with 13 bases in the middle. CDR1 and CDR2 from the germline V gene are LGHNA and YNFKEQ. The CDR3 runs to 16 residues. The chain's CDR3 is CASSQEPGQQNQPQHF. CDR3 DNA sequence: TGTGCCAGCAGCCAAGAACCAGGACAGCAGAATCAGCCCCAGCATTTT.

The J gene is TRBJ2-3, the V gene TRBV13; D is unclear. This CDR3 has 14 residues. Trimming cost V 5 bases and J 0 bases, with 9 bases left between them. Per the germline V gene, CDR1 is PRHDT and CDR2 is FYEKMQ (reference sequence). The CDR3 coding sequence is TGTGCCAGCAGCACGTTGACTAGCACAGATACGCAGTATTTT. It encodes CASSTLTSTDTQYF.

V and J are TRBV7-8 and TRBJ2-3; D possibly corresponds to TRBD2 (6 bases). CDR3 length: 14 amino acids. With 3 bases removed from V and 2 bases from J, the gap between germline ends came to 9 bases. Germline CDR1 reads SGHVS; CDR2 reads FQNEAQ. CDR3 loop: CASSFGGFTDTQYF. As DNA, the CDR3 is TGTGCCAGCAGCTTCGGGGGTTTCACAGATACGCAGTATTTT.